One sample yielded the 2 T cell receptor beta chains listed below, sequenced in a study of blood T cell repertoires in COVID-19. Generated by immunoSEQ multiplex PCR, the TCRdb table keeps only in-frame clones and is missing some. The table has about 170,000 clones, about 85% seen once; the top ten hold 6.9%. Sequenced input: peripheral blood. The receptors here all came from an elderly man with COVID-19, enrolled during active disease.

The J gene is TRBJ1-1, the V gene TRBV3-1 (or the pseudogene TRBV3-2), with D perhaps TRBD1 (6 bases). V was trimmed by 6 bases and J by 7 bases, leaving 18 bases between them. This CDR3 has 14 residues. Germline CDR1 LGHDT, CDR2 YNNKEL (reference sequence). The CDR3: CASRMQGIGLEAFF. CDR3 coding DNA: TGTGCCAGCAGAATGCAGGGGATTGGGCTTGAAGCTTTCTTT.

The chain recombines TRBV5-5 with TRBJ1-5; D call uncertain. The V and J ends lost 2 bases and 8 bases respectively, with 8 bases between them. Germline loops: CDR1 SGHKS, CDR2 YYEKEE (reference sequence). This CDR3 spans 12 amino acids. CDR3 loop: CASSLNFEPQHF. In DNA form, the CDR3 reads TGTGCCAGCAGCTTAAACTTCGAGCCCCAGCATTTT.